This TCR beta chain derives from a study of T-cell reconstitution after alpha-beta-depleted transplantation in children. This clonotype has only a few counts. The antigen is not known. Trimming pared 1 base from V and 7 bases from J, leaving 14 bases between. Germline V gene data show CDR1 as LNHNV and CDR2 as YYDKDF (reference sequence). This CDR3 spans 15 amino acids. Library preparation (for TCRbeta) was performed with unique molecular identifiers. TCRdb re-called the PCR reads with MiXCR, one entry per CDR3 protein. Among about a million distinct CDR3 sequences listed, about 26% were seen once. Study results and limitations: About two months after transplant, alpha-beta T cells reportedly came from several hundred expanded graft clones. Among T cells one year after transplant, newly produced cells accounted for most counts and diversity. Surviving recipient T cells and intrathymic progenitors accounted for some patients' high TCRbeta diversity at day 60.

The chain is built from TRBV15 and TRBJ1-5, with D tentatively TRBD1 (6 bases). Source: PBMCs, mostly from graft donor cells, taken 360 days after TCRalphabeta/CD19-depleted stem cell transplant. This sequence was found in a boy younger than two who had a stem cell transplant for SCID, so the T cells may come from the graft donor. CDR3 in amino acids: CATSRASGARQPQHF. CDR3 coding DNA: TGTGCCACCAGCAGAGCCTCGGGGGCACGGCAGCCCCAGCATTTT.